The 15 T cell receptor beta chains given below trace back to one sample, sequenced in a study of cytotoxic CD8 clonotypes in ibrutinib-treated CLL. Only in-frame clones appear in the TCRdb table, and some are missing; sequencing was by immunoSEQ multiplex PCR. Found here are a few hundred thousand clones, roughly 85% of them singletons; the top ten hold over 5.5%. Sequenced here: PBMCs, sampled before ibrutinib treatment. The receptors stem from a human donor with chronic lymphocytic leukemia.

The chain recombines TRBV2 with TRBJ1-2; D is unresolved. The length of the CDR3 is 12 residues. Germline values: CDR1 SNHLY, CDR2 FYNNEI. V lost 6 bases to trimming and J lost 0 bases, with 5 bases between them. The CDR3 sequence is CASREANYGYTF. The CDR3, as DNA: TGTGCCAGCAGGGAGGCTAACTATGGCTACACCTTC.

V is TRBV27 and J is TRBJ2-7; 7 positions match TRBD1. The junction had 5 bases not matched to a gene; V was cut back by 1 base and J by 5 bases. The length of the CDR3 is 14 residues. CDR1 is MNHEY, CDR2 SMNVEV, per germline (reference sequence). CDR3 sequence: CASSLYRGLDEQYF. The CDR3 coding sequence is TGTGCCAGCAGTTTATACAGGGGCTTGGACGAGCAGTACTTC.

This clone was picked up a small number of times. The J gene is TRBJ2-1, the V gene TRBV4-3, with TRBD2 identical over 11 bases. The CDR3 consists of 14 residues. CDR1 is LGHNA and CDR2 is YSLEER in the germline V gene. V lost 3 bases to trimming and J lost 7 bases; unmatched junction nucleotides: 2. CDR3 DNA: TGCGCCAGCAGCCAGACTAGCGGGGTGAATGAGCAGTTCTTC. It encodes CASSQTSGVNEQFF.

The chain couples TRBV30 to TRBJ2-3; 12 bases line up with TRBD2. Germline-derived CDR1 and CDR2 are GTSNPN and SVGIG (reference sequence). The CDR3 consists of 20 residues. J gave up 4 bases and V 0 bases, and 17 bases lay outside the gene matches. The CDR3 here is CAWSVAPRVASGRGADTQYF. CDR3 nucleotide sequence: TGTGCCTGGAGTGTAGCGCCCCGGGTGGCTAGCGGGAGGGGGGCAGATACGCAGTATTTT.

The count of this clone is one. This chain joins TRBV30 and TRBJ2-3; D not resolved. CDR1 GTSNPN and CDR2 SVGIG come from the germline V gene (reference sequence). V was pared by 2 bases and J by 5 bases, with 11 bases between. The CDR3 runs to 13 residues. The CDR3 DNA reads TGTGCCTGGAGTTTCTCAATGGTAGATACGCAGTATTTT. It specifies CAWSFSMVDTQYF.

V is TRBV7-8 and J is TRBJ2-2, with 11 bases matching TRBD2. Germline assignment: CDR1 SGHVS and CDR2 FQNEAQ. Trimming cost V 5 bases and J 6 bases; bases outside gene matches: 11. This CDR3 comprises 17 residues. Written as DNA, the CDR3 is TGTGCCAGCAGCGCCAGCCAACTAGCGGGAGTTCCCGGGGAGCTGTTTTTT. Protein sequence: CASSASQLAGVPGELFF. Full variable domain (rest looked up from reference TRBV7-8 and TRBJ2-2): GAGVSQSPRYKVAKRGQDVALRCDPISGHVSLFWYQQALGQGPEFLTYFQNEAQLDKSGLPSDRFFAERPEGSVSTLKIQRTQQEDSAVYLCASSASQLAGVPGELFFGEGSRLTVL.

This clone was detected only a few times. The chain carries TRBV2 and TRBJ2-7; 11 nucleotides match TRBD2. The trim removed 5 bases at V and 5 bases at J, leaving 5 bases unmatched. The CDR3 sequence is 14 residues long. Germline CDR1 reads SNHLY; CDR2 reads FYNNEI. CDR3 DNA: TGTGCCAGCAGTTCCCTAGCGGGAGGTAACGAGCAGTACTTC. Amino acids: CASSSLAGGNEQYF.

This chain uses TRBV28 with TRBJ2-7, with D possibly matching TRBD1 (6 bases). V dropped 5 bases and J dropped 3 bases, with 14 bases sitting between them. Per germline, CDR1 MDHEN and CDR2 SYDVKM. CDR3 size: 14 residues. The CDR3 sequence is CASSTPGQHYEQYF. The CDR3 DNA reads as TGTGCCAGCAGTACCCCGGGACAACACTACGAGCAGTACTTC.

This chain links TRBV15 with TRBJ2-7; 7 bases are a match to TRBD1. Germline loops: CDR1 LNHNV, CDR2 YYDKDF (reference sequence). V shed 5 bases, J shed 3 bases, and the junction held 13 bases outside the gene matches. The CDR3 has 16 amino acids. Here the CDR3 DNA reads TGTGCCACCAGCGGGCCCGGGACAGATACCAGCTACGAGCAGTACTTC. This codes for CATSGPGTDTSYEQYF.

The rearrangement joins TRBV9 to TRBJ2-4, with 7 nucleotides matching TRBD1. Germline loops: CDR1 SGDLS, CDR2 YYNGEE. J lost 5 bases, V lost 4 bases, and 6 bases had no gene match. The CDR3 has 14 amino acids. CDR3 in DNA: TGTGCCAGCAGCAACTGGACAGGTCAAAACATTCAGTACTTC. This encodes CASSNWTGQNIQYF.

This clone turned up a few times. The V and J genes are TRBV4-1 and TRBJ2-4; no clear D gene. The CDR3 is 13 residues long. Germline CDR1 and CDR2: MGHRA and YSYEKL. Trimming shortened V by 5 bases and J by 6 bases, and 11 bases separated the two germline ends. The CDR3 DNA is TGCGCCAGCAGCGTAAGGGTTGGAAACATTCAGTACTTC. Translation gives CASSVRVGNIQYF.

This clone was recorded once. V and J are TRBV9 and TRBJ2-7; 8 bases match TRBD1. V was clipped by 2 bases and J by 3 bases; unmatched bases: 4. The germline CDR1 and CDR2 sequences are SGDLS and YYNGEE. The CDR3 is made up of 14 amino acids. The CDR3 spells CASSVGTGDYEQYF. CDR3 DNA: TGTGCCAGCAGCGTCGGGACAGGCGACTACGAGCAGTACTTC.

This clone was seen only a few times. V and J are TRBV6-1 and TRBJ2-7, with 8 bases lining up with TRBD2. V gave up 4 bases and J gave up 7 bases; unmatched junction bases: 3. This CDR3 contains 12 residues. Germline CDR1 reads MNHNS; CDR2 reads SASEGT. This CDR3 is CASSVAGWEQYF. CDR3 in DNA: TGTGCCAGCAGTGTAGCGGGGTGGGAGCAGTACTTC.

The chain is built from TRBV27 and TRBJ2-7; D might be TRBD1 (5 bases). Trimming left V 6 bases short and J 3 bases short, with 12 bases between. This CDR3 has 13 amino acids. Germline CDR1 reads MNHEY; CDR2 reads SMNVEV (reference sequence). The CDR3 loop reads CASRPTVFYEQYF. In nucleotides, the CDR3 is TGTGCCAGCAGGCCGACAGTTTTCTACGAGCAGTACTTC.

This sequence joins TRBV5-4 and TRBJ1-1, with D possibly being TRBD1 (6 bases). The germline gives CDR1 SGHNT, CDR2 YYREEE (reference sequence). The CDR3 consists of 12 residues. The V and J ends lost 4 bases and 7 bases respectively, with 11 bases between them. The chain's CDR3 is CASSTNRVEAFF. Here the CDR3 DNA reads TGTGCCAGCAGCACAAACAGGGTTGAAGCTTTCTTT.